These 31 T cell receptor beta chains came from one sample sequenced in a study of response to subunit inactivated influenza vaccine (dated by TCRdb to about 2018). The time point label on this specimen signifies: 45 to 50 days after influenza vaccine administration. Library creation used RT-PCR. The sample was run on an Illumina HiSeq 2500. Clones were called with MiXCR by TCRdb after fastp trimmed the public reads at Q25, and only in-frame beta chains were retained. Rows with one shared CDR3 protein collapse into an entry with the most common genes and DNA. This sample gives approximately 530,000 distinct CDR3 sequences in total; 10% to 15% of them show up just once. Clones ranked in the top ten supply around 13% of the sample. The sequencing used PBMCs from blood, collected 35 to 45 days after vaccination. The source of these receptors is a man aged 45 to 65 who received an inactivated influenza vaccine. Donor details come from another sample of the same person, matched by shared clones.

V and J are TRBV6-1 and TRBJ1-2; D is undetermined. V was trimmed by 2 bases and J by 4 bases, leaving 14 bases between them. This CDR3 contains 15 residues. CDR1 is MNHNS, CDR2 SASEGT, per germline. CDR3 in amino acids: CASSEFIRPGYGYTF. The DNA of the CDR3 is TGTGCCAGCAGTGAATTCATCCGGCCCGGCTATGGCTACACCTTC.

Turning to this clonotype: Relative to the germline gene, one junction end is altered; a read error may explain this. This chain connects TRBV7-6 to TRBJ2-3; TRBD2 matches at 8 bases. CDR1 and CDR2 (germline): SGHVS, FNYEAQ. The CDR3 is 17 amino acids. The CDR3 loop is CASSFTFREGRTDTQSF. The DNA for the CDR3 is TGTGCCAGCAGCTTCACGTTCCGGGAGGGCCGAACAGATACGCAGTCTTTT.

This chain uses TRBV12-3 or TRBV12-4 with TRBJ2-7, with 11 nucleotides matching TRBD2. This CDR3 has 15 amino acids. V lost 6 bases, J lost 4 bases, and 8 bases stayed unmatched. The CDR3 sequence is CASSLRLAGLYEQYF. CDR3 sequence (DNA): TGTGCCAGCAGCCTAAGACTAGCGGGGTTATACGAGCAGTACTTC.

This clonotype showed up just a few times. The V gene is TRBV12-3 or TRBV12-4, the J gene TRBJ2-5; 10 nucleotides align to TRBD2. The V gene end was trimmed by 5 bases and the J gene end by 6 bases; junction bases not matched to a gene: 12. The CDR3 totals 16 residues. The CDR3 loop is CASSPMGSGGVKTQYF. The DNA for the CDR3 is TGTGCCAGCAGTCCCATGGGAAGCGGGGGGGTGAAGACCCAGTACTTC.

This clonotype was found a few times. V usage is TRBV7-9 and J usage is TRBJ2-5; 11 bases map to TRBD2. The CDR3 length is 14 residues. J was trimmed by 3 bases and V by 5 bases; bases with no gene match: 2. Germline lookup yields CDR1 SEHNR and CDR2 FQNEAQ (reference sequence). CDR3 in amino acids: CASSPGLAEETQYF. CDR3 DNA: TGTGCCAGCAGCCCGGGACTAGCGGAAGAGACCCAGTACTTC.

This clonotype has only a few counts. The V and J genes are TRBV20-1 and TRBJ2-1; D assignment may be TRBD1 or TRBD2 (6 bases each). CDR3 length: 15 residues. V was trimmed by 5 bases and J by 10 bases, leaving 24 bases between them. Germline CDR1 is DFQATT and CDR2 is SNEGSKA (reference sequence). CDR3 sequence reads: CSAAGGTGVAEEQFF. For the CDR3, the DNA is TGCAGTGCTGCCGGGGGCACTGGGGTCGCAGAGGAGCAGTTCTTC.

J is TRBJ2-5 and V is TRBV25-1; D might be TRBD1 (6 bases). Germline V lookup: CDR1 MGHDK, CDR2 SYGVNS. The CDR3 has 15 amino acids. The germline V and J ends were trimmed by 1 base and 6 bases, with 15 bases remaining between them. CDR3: CASSESAGATKTQYF. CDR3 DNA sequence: TGTGCCAGCAGTGAATCGGCAGGGGCCACAAAGACCCAGTACTTC. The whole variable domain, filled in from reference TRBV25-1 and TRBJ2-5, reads EADIYQTPRYLVIGTGKKITLECSQTMGHDKMYWYQQDPGMELHLIHYSYGVNSTEKGDLSSESTVSRIRTEHFPLTLESARPSHTSQYLCASSESAGATKTQYFGPGTRLLVL.

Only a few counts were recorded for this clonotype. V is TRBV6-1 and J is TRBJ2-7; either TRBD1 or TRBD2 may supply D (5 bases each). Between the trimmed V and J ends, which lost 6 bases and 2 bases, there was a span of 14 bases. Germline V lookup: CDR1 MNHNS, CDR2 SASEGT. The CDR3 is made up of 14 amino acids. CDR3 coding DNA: TGTGCCAGCAGGGGTGGGGGACCCACCTACGAGCAGTACTTC. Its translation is CASRGGGPTYEQYF.

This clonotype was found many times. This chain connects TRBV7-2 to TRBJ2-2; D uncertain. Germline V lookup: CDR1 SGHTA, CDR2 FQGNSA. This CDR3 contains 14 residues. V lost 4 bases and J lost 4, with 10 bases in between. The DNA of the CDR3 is TGTGCCAGCAGCTCGCAAATCGTCACCGGGGAGCTGTTTTTT. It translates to CASSSQIVTGELFF.

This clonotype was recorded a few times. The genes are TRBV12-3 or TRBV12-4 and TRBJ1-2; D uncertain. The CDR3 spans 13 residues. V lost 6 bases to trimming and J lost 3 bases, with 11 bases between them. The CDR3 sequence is CASSWVGHYGYTF. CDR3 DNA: TGTGCCAGCAGCTGGGTCGGGCACTATGGCTACACCTTC.

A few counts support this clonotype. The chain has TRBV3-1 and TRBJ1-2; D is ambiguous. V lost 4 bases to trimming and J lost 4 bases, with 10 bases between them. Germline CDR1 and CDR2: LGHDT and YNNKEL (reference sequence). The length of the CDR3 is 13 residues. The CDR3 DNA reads TGTGCCAGCAGCCCCGTTGGCCGCTATGGCTACACCTTC. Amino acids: CASSPVGRYGYTF. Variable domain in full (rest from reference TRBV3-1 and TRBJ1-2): DTAVSQTPKYLVTQMGNDKSIKCEQNLGHDTMYWYKQDSKKFLKIMFSYNNKELIINETVPNRFSPKSPDKAHLNLHINSLELGDSAVYFCASSPVGRYGYTFGSGTRLTVV.

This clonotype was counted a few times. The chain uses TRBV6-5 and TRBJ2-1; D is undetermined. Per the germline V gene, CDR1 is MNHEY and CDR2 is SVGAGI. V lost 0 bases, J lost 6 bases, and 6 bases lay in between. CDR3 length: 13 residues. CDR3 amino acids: CASSYSSSNEQFF. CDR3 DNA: TGTGCCAGCAGTTACTCGTCCAGCAATGAGCAGTTCTTC.

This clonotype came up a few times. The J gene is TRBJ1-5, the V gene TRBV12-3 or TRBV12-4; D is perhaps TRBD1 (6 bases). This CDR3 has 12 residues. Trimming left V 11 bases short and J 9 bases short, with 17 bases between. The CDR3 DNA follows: TGTGCCTCCCAGGGAGGGGGGGGGCCCCAGCATTTT. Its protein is CASQGGGGPQHF.

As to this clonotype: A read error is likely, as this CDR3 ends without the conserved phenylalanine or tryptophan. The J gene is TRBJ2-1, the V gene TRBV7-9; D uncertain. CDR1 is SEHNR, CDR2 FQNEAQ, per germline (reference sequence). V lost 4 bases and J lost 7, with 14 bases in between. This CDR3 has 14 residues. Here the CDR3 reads CASSSGWGANEQFL. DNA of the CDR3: TGTGCCAGCAGCTCAGGTTGGGGTGCTAATGAGCAGTTCTTA.

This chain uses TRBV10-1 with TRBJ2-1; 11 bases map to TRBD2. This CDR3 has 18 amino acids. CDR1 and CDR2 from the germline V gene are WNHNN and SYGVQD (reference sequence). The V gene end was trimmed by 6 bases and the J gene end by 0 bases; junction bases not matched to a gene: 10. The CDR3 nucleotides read TGCGCCAGCAGCACTAGCGGGGGCCCTACAAGCTCCTACAATGAGCAGTTCTTC. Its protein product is CASSTSGGPTSSYNEQFF.

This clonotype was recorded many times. The CDR3 DNA sequence: TGTGCCAGCTTTGGGACAGGAGGCTATGGCTACACCTTC. It specifies CASFGTGGYGYTF. The V call is TRBV9, the J call TRBJ1-2; 8 bases agree with TRBD1. The CDR3 length is 13 residues. Trimming at V came to 7 bases and at J to 4 bases, leaving 6 bases not matched to a gene. Per germline, CDR1 SGDLS and CDR2 YYNGEE.

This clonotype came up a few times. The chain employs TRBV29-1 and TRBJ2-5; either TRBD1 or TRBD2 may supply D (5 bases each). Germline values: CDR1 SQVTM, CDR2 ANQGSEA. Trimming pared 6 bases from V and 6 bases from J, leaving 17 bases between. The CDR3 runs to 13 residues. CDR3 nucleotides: TGCAGCGTCCATTCCGGGACCGCCCAGACCCAGTACTTC. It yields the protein CSVHSGTAQTQYF.

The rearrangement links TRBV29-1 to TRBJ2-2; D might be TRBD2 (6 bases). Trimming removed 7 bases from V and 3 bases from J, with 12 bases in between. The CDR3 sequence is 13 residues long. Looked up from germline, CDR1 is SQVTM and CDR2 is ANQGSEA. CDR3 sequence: CSGGRRDTGELFF. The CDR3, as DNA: TGCAGCGGGGGGAGGAGGGACACCGGGGAGCTGTTTTTT.

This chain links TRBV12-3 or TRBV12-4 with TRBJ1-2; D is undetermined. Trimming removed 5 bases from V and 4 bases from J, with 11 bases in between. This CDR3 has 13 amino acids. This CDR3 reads CASSIGRFYGYTF. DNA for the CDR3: TGTGCCAGCAGTATCGGACGGTTCTATGGCTACACCTTC.

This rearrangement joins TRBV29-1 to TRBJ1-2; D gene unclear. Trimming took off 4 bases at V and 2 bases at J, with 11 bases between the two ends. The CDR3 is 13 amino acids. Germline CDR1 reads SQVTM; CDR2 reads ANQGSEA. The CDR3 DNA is TGCAGCGTTGTTTTGACCATAAACTATGGCTACACCTTC. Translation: CSVVLTINYGYTF.

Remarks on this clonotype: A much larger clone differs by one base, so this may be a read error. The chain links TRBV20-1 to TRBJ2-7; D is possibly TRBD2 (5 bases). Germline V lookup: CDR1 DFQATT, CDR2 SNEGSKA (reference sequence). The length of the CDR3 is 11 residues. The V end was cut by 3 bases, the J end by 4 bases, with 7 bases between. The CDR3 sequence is CSARSGYEQYF. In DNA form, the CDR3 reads TGCAGTGCTAGGTCGGGGTACGAGCAGTACTTC.

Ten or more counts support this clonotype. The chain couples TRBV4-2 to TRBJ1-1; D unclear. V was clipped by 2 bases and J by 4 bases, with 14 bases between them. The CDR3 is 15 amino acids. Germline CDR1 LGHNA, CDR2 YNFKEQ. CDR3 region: CASSQIGRSGTEAFF. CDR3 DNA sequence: TGTGCCAGCAGCCAAATTGGAAGGTCAGGCACTGAAGCTTTCTTT.

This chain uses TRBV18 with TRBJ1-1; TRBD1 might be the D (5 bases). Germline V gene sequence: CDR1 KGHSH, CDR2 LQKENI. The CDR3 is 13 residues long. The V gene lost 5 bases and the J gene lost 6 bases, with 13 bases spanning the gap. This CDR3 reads CASSDSQGPEAFF. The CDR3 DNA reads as TGTGCCAGCTCAGATAGCCAGGGACCTGAAGCTTTCTTT. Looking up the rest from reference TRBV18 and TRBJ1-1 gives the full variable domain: NAGVMQNPRHLVRRRGQEARLRCSPMKGHSHVYWYRQLPEEGLKFMVYLQKENIIDESGMPKERFSAEFPKEGPSILRIQQVVRGDSAAYFCASSDSQGPEAFFGQGTRLTVV.

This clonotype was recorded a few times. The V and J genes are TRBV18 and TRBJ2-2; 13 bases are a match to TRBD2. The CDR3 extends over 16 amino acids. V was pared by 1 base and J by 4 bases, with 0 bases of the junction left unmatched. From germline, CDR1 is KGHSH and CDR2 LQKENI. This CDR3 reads CASSPRTSGSTGELFF. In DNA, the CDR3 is TGTGCCAGCTCACCACGGACTAGCGGGAGCACCGGGGAGCTGTTTTTT.

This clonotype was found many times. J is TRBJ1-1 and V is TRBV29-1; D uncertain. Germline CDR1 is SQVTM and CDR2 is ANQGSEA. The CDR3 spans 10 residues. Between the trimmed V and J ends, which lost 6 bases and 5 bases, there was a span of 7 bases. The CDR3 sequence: CSVGATEAFF. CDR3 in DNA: TGCAGCGTCGGAGCGACTGAAGCTTTCTTT.

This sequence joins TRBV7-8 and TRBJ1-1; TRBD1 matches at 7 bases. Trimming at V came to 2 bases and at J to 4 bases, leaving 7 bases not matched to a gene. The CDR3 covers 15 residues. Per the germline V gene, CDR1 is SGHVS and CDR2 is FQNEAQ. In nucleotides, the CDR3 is TGTGCCAGCAGCTTATCTGGGACAGTGACCACTGAAGCTTTCTTT. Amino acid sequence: CASSLSGTVTTEAFF.

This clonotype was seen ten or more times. The CDR3 DNA is TGCGCCAGCAGCTTGCAGGGCAACCTCTACGAGCAGTACTTC. This sequence encodes CASSLQGNLYEQYF. The chain couples TRBV5-1 to TRBJ2-7, with D perhaps matching TRBD1 (5 bases). Looked up from germline, CDR1 is SGHRS and CDR2 is YFSETQ. Trimming pared 1 base from V and 3 bases from J, leaving 11 bases between. CDR3 length: 14 amino acids.

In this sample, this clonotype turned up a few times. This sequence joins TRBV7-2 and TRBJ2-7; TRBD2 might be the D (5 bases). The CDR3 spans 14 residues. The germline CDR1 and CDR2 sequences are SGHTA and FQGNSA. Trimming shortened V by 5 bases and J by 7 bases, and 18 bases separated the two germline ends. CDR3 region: CASSPSYGIEEQYF. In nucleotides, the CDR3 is TGTGCCAGCAGCCCCTCCTACGGGATAGAGGAGCAGTACTTC.

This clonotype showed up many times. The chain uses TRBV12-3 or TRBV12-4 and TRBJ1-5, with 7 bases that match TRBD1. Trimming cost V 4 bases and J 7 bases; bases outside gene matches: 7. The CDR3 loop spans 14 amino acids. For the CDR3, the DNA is TGTGCCAGCAGTTCCGCGACAGGGTCGCAGCCCCAGCATTTT. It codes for CASSSATGSQPQHF.

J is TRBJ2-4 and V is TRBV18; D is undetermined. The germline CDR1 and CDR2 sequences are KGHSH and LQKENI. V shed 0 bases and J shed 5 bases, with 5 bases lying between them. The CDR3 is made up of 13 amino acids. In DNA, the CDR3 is TGTGCCAGCTCACCACCGGGCGAAAACATTCAGTACTTC. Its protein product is CASSPPGENIQYF.

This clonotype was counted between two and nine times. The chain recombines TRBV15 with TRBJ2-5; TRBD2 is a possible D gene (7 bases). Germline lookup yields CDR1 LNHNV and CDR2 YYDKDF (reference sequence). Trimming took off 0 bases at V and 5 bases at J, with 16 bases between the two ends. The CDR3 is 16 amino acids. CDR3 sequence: CATSREGGAQRETQYF. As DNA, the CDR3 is TGTGCCACCAGCAGAGAGGGGGGGGCACAGAGGGAGACCCAGTACTTC. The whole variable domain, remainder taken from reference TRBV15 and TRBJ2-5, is DAMVIQNPRYQVTQFGKPVTLSCSQTLNHNVMYWYQQKSSQAPKLLFHYYDKDFNNEADTPDNFQSRRPNTSFCFLDIRSPGLGDTAMYLCATSREGGAQRETQYFGPGTRLLVL.